The clone carrying this T cell receptor beta chain was seen ten or more times. Antigen: not known. The PBMCs were sourced from fresh peripheral blood (10 ml). This sample stems from a study of T cells in Graves' hyperthyroidism and ophthalmopathy. Study outcomes and limitations: For ophthalmopathy, model prediction preceded onset by a median roughly 5.9 months.

Using RNA transcripts as the source, TCR beta CDR3 regions were amplified. The study used the HTBI primer set for a first-round RT-PCR of the TCR CDR3. TCRdb itself ran the multiplex PCR reads through MiXCR, one entry per CDR3 protein. The repertoire consists of approximately 610,000 distinct CDR3 sequences, with under 15% occurring once and the leading ten covering over 3.5%. Germline CDR1 reads MRHNA; CDR2 reads SNTAGT. This CDR3 has 13 amino acids. V shed 8 bases, J shed 5 bases, and the junction held 8 bases outside the gene matches. The sequencing input was blood. The sequence came from a middle-aged woman with Graves' ophthalmopathy. This chain links TRBV6-4 with TRBJ1-2; the match to TRBD1 covers 7 bases. The CDR3 spells CASGRTGEYGYTF. CDR3 sequence (DNA): TGTGCCAGCGGAAGAACAGGGGAGTATGGCTACACCTTC.